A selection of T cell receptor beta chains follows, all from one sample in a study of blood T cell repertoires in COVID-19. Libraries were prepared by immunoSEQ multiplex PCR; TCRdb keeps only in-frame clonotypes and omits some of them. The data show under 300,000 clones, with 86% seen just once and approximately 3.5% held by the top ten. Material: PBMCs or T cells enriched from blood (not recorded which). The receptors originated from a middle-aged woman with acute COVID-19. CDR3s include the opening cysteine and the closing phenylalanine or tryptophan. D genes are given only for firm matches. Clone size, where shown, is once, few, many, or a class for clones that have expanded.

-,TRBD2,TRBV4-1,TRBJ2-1,CASSQVGLAGENEQFF,TGCGCCAGCAGCCAAGTGGGACTAGCGGGAGAAAATGAGCAGTTCTTC
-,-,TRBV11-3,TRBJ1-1,CASSIHWGGNTEAFF,TGTGCCAGCAGCATTCACTGGGGGGGAAACACTGAAGCTTTCTTT
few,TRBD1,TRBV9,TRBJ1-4,CASSGRQGADEKLFF,TGTGCCAGCAGCGGCAGACAGGGGGCCGATGAAAAACTGTTTTTT
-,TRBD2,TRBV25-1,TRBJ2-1,CASSISAGDHNEQFF,TGTGCCAGCAGCATTTCGGCGGGAGACCACAATGAGCAGTTCTTC
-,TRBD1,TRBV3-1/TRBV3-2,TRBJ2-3,CASSHVRDRVGTDTQYF,TGTGCCAGCAGCCATGTGCGGGACAGGGTAGGGACAGATACGCAGTATTTT
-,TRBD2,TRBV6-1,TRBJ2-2,CASSELTGGNTGELFF,TGTGCCAGCAGTGAACTCACGGGAGGCAACACCGGGGAGCTGTTTTTT
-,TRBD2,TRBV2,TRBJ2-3,CASTGLAGVSTDTQYF,TGTGCCAGCACGGGACTAGCGGGAGTTAGCACAGATACGCAGTATTTT
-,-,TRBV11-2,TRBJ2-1,CASSYTYNEQFF,TGTGCCAGCAGCTATACTTACAATGAGCAGTTCTTC
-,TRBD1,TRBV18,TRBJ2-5,CASSPQGAVKETQYF,TGTGCCAGCTCACCACAGGGGGCCGTTAAAGAGACCCAGTACTTC
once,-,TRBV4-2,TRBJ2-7,CASSQETGEGPYEQYF,TGTGCCAGCAGCCAAGAGACGGGAGAGGGACCCTACGAGCAGTACTTC
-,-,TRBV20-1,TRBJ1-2,CSAREEAGYTF,TGCAGTGCTAGAGAAGAGGCTGGCTACACCTTC
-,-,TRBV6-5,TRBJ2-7,CATLSRSYEQYF,TGTGCCACCCTCTCCCGCTCCTACGAGCAGTACTTC
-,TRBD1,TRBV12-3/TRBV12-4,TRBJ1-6,CASSQGDNSPLHF,TGTGCCAGCAGTCAGGGGGATAATTCACCCCTCCACTTT
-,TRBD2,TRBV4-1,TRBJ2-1,CASSQESSGRASEQFF,TGCGCCAGCAGCCAAGAATCTAGCGGGAGGGCGTCTGAGCAGTTCTTC
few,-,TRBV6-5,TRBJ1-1,CASSYSSRRNTEAFF,TGTGCCAGCAGTTACTCTTCCAGAAGGAACACTGAAGCTTTCTTT
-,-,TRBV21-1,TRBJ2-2,CASSKASGETLNSNTGELFF,TGTGCCAGCAGCAAAGCCTCAGGCGAAACCTTAAATTCGAACACCGGGGAGCTGTTTTTT
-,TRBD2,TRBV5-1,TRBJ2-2,CASSLGSGKNTGELFF,TGCGCCAGCAGCTTGGGGAGCGGGAAGAACACCGGGGAGCTGTTTTTT
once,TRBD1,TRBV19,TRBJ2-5,CASSKNPRTGVQETQYF,TGTGCCAGTAGCAAGAACCCCCGGACAGGGGTCCAAGAGACCCAGTACTTC
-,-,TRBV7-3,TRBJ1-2,CASSLTKGDGGYTF,TGTGCCAGCAGCTTAACGAAGGGGGATGGTGGCTACACCTTC
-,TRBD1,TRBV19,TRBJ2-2,CASSPTGSGAGELFF,TGTGCCAGTAGTCCGACAGGGTCCGGGGCCGGGGAGCTGTTTTTT
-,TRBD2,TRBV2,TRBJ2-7,CASSDRAGGYEQYF,TGTGCCAGCAGTGATAGAGCGGGAGGTTACGAGCAGTACTTC
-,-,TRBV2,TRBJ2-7,CASSPLLSGIYEQYF,TGTGCCAGCAGCCCCCTTCTTAGCGGAATATACGAGCAGTACTTC
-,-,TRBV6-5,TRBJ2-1,CASIKNSRNEQFF,TGTGCCAGCATTAAGAACAGTAGGAACGAGCAGTTCTTC
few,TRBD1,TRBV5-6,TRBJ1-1,CASRHRGRDTEAFF,TGTGCCAGCAGGCACAGGGGGCGCGACACTGAAGCTTTCTTT
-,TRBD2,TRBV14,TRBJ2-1,CASSQAGGKHEQFF,TGTGCCAGCAGCCAGGCGGGGGGGAAGCATGAGCAGTTCTTC
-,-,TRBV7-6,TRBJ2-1,CASSPHGGSEYNEQFF,TGTGCCAGCAGCCCGCACGGGGGTAGCGAGTACAATGAGCAGTTCTTC
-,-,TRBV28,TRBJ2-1,CASSLGRPYEQFF,TGTGCCAGCAGTTTGGGCCGGCCTTATGAGCAGTTCTTC
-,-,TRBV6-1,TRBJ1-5,CASSEAGGGNQPQHF,TGTGCCAGCAGTGAAGCCGGGGGTGGCAATCAGCCCCAGCATTTT
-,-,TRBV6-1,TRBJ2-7,CASSEWSLEQYF,TGTGCCAGCAGTGAATGGTCTCTAGAGCAGTACTTC
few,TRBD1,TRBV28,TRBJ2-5,CASSSRGLGETQYF,TGTGCCAGCAGTTCCAGGGGGCTTGGCGAGACCCAGTACTTC
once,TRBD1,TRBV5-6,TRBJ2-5,CASSFAGTGGRVKTQYF,TGTGCCAGCAGCTTCGCCGGGACAGGGGGCCGGGTGAAGACCCAGTACTTC
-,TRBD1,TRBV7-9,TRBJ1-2,CASSTGQGAASYTF,TGTGCCAGCAGCACCGGACAGGGGGCTGCGAGCTACACCTTC
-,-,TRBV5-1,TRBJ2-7,CASSPSSYEQYF,TGCGCCAGCAGCCCGAGCTCCTACGAGCAGTACTTC
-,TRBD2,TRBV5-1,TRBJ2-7,CASSFMGGRGSYEQYF,TGCGCCAGCAGCTTTATGGGCGGGAGGGGGAGTTACGAGCAGTACTTC
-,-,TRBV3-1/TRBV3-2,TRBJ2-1,CASSQAFSSLHEQFF,TGTGCCAGCAGCCAAGCGTTCTCTAGTCTCCATGAGCAGTTCTTC
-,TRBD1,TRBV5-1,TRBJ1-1,CASSPGQGWNTEAFF,TGCGCCAGCAGCCCTGGACAGGGTTGGAACACTGAAGCTTTCTTT
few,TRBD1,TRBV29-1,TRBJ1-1,CSARTGKVQAEAFF,TGCAGCGCCCGGACAGGGAAGGTTCAGGCTGAAGCTTTCTTT